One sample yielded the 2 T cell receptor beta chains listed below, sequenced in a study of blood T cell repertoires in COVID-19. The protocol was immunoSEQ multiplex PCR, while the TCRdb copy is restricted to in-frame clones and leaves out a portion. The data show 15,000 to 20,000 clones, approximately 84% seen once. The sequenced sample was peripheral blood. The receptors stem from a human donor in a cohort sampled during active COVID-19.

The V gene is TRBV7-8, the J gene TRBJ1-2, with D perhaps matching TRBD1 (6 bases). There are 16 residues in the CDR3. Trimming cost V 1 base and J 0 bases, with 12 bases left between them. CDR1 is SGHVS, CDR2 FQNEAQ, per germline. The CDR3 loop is CASSLVAGEANYGYTF. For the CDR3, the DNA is TGTGCCAGCAGCTTAGTCGCAGGGGAAGCTAACTATGGCTACACCTTC.

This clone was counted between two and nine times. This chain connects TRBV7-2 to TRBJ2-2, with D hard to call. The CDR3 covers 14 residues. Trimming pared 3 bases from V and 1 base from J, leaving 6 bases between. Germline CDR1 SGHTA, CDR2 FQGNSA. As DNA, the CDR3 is TGTGCCAGCAGCTTGGAGCGGAACACCGGGGAGCTGTTTTTT. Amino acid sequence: CASSLERNTGELFF.